One and the same sample provided the 28 T cell receptor beta chains below, sequenced in a study of shared clonotypes between healthy human individuals (dated by TCRdb to between 2020 and 2021). CD8 naive samples were CD45RO-negative cells positively selected for CCR7, giving a CD45RA+CCR7+ population that excluded TemRA cells. Receptor libraries were prepared by the immunoSEQ multiplex PCR assay. TCRdb holds this immuneACCESS table with in-frame rearrangements only. Some clones are missing; in checked studies, unresolved V genes explain under half, and the rest has no known cause. In this sample the table shows some 2,100,000 clones, around 93% of which occur a single time. The ten largest clones take up 1.5% to 2% of the sample. Sequences were obtained from naive CD8+ T cells from PBMCs. The cell subset or site label for this specimen denotes: CD45RA+CCR7+. The source is a man between 18 and 29 years old in good health. Some clones in this sample may be carry-over from other donors' samples.

This clone was counted a single time. The rearrangement joins TRBV4-3 to TRBJ1-2; perhaps TRBD1 as D (5 bases). Germline V lookup: CDR1 LGHNA, CDR2 YSLEER. This CDR3 region has 16 residues. Trimming stripped 0 bases from V and 4 bases from J, with 15 bases between. CDR3 coding DNA: TGCGCCAGCAGCCAAGATGGGACGGGGCGCTTCTATGGCTACACCTTC. It codes for CASSQDGTGRFYGYTF.

This clone was recorded once. The V call is TRBV7-9, the J call TRBJ2-3, with D possibly matching TRBD2 (6 bases). V lost 5 bases and J 0 bases, leaving 15 bases between the germline ends. Per the germline V gene, CDR1 is SEHNR and CDR2 is FQNEAQ (reference sequence). The CDR3 consists of 16 residues. The CDR3 DNA reads TGTGCCAGCAGCCAAGGGCGGGACCCAAGCACAGATACGCAGTATTTT. Its protein product is CASSQGRDPSTDTQYF.

The chain is built from TRBV10-3 and TRBJ1-2; possible D gene TRBD1, 5 bases. CDR3 length: 13 residues. Germline CDR1 and CDR2: ENHRY and SYGVKD. V lost 3 bases, J lost 4 bases, and 9 bases lay in between. This chain's CDR3 is CAISDGGGYGYTF. CDR3 DNA: TGTGCCATCAGTGACGGGGGGGGCTATGGCTACACCTTC.

The V call is TRBV28, the J call TRBJ1-1; TRBD1 matches at 8 bases. V shed 2 bases and J 0 bases; nucleotides not matched to a gene: 2. The CDR3 covers 15 residues. Germline CDR1 reads MDHEN; CDR2 reads SYDVKM. As DNA, the CDR3 is TGTGCCAGCAGTTTAACGACAGGGGTGAACACTGAAGCTTTCTTT. Protein sequence: CASSLTTGVNTEAFF.

The genes are TRBV9 and TRBJ2-1; 12 bases map to TRBD2. This CDR3 is 14 amino acids long. Germline values: CDR1 SGDLS, CDR2 YYNGEE. V shed 4 bases and J 8 bases; nucleotides not matched to a gene: 4. CDR3 sequence reads: CASSTSGRMYEQFF. CDR3 nucleotides: TGTGCCAGCAGCACTAGCGGGAGGATGTATGAGCAGTTCTTC.

The chain is built from TRBV27 and TRBJ2-7; D gene ambiguous. The CDR3 is made up of 13 amino acids. Trimming left V 6 bases short and J 2 bases short, with 11 bases between. Per the germline V gene, CDR1 is MNHEY and CDR2 is SMNVEV (reference sequence). The CDR3 DNA is TGTGCCAGCAGCTCCCGGGCCACCTACGAGCAGTACTTC. Its protein is CASSSRATYEQYF.

J is TRBJ2-3 and V is TRBV5-6, with D tentatively TRBD2 (5 bases). The CDR3 covers 15 residues. Trimming stripped 1 base from V and 2 bases from J, with 11 bases between. CDR1 is SGHDT and CDR2 is YYEEEE in the germline V gene. The CDR3 DNA follows: TGTGCCAGCAGCTTGCTAGCAGCAAACACAGATACGCAGTATTTT. It specifies CASSLLAANTDTQYF.

The chain uses TRBV9 and TRBJ2-2, with TRBD1 identical over 8 bases. Germline CDR1 SGDLS, CDR2 YYNGEE. The CDR3 sequence is 16 residues long. Germline trimming cut 4 bases from V and 3 bases from J; bases unmatched to any gene: 8. CDR3 residues: CASSIDRGRHTGELFF. CDR3 nucleotides: TGTGCCAGCAGCATAGACAGGGGCCGGCACACCGGGGAGCTGTTTTTT. Looking up the rest from reference TRBV9 and TRBJ2-2 gives the full variable domain: DSGVTQTPKHLITATGQRVTLRCSPRSGDLSVYWYQQSLDQGLQFLIQYYNGEERAKGNILERFSAQQFPDLHSELNLSSLELGDSALYFCASSIDRGRHTGELFFGEGSRLTVL.

V is TRBV25-1 and J is TRBJ2-7, with D unclear. This CDR3 is 15 amino acids long. V was shortened by 3 bases and J by 3 bases, with 15 bases between the two germline ends. Per the germline V gene, CDR1 is MGHDK and CDR2 is SYGVNS. The CDR3 is CASSDSWTGRYEQYF. CDR3 coding DNA: TGTGCCAGCAGTGATTCTTGGACGGGTCGCTACGAGCAGTACTTC.

Concerning this clone: The same CDR3 arises from other DNA sequences in this sample as well. The chain has TRBV4-1 and TRBJ1-1; 7 bases line up with TRBD1. CDR3 length: 15 residues. J lost 0 bases, V lost 1 base, and 2 bases had no gene match. CDR1 is MGHRA and CDR2 is YSYEKL in the germline V gene. The CDR3 spells CASSQGQGMNTEAFF. The CDR3 DNA is TGCGCCAGCAGCCAAGGACAGGGAATGAACACTGAAGCTTTCTTT.

The V call is TRBV11-3, the J call TRBJ2-1; TRBD2 agrees at 10 bases. Germline lookup yields CDR1 SGHNT and CDR2 YENEEA. J was trimmed by 9 bases and V by 5 bases; bases with no gene match: 10. This CDR3 region has 15 residues. CDR3 sequence (DNA): TGTGCCAGCAGCCCCCCTAGCGGGAGATCCCGTGAGCAGTTCTTC. Its protein product is CASSPPSGRSREQFF.

V usage is TRBV9 and J usage is TRBJ2-1; no firm D call. The ends were cut back, 0 bases at V and 0 bases at J, with 10 bases in the middle. Germline-derived CDR1 and CDR2 are SGDLS and YYNGEE. CDR3 length: 16 amino acids. CDR3 loop: CASSVVAGYSYNEQFF. CDR3 in DNA: TGTGCCAGCAGCGTAGTAGCAGGATACTCCTACAATGAGCAGTTCTTC.

This chain uses TRBV7-9 with TRBJ2-5, with D possibly being TRBD2 (5 bases). Trimming removed 5 bases at V and 5 bases at J, with 12 bases between. Germline CDR1 reads SEHNR; CDR2 reads FQNEAQ (reference sequence). The CDR3 spans 13 residues. CDR3 bases: TGTGCCAGCAGCCACGGGATGGCGGAGACCCAGTACTTC. Translated: CASSHGMAETQYF. The full variable domain, its missing parts supplied by reference TRBV7-9 and TRBJ2-5, is DTGVSQNPRHKITKRGQNVTFRCDPISEHNRLYWYRQTLGQGPEFLTYFQNEAQLEKSRLLSDRFSAERPKGSFSTLEIQRTEQGDSAMYLCASSHGMAETQYFGPGTRLLVL.

CDR3 in DNA: TGCGCCAGCAGAGATCGGACAGGGTATCCGGAGCAGTACTTC. Translated, it gives CASRDRTGYPEQYF. V usage is TRBV10-2 and J usage is TRBJ2-7, with TRBD1 identical over 8 bases. V lost 6 bases to trimming and J lost 7 bases; unmatched junction nucleotides: 11. The CDR3 runs to 14 residues. CDR1 WSHSY and CDR2 SAAADI come from the germline V gene.

This clone was seen a single time. This sequence joins TRBV27 and TRBJ2-1, with 7 bases identical to TRBD2. The CDR3 length is 16 residues. Germline V gene lookup returns CDR1 MNHEY and CDR2 SMNVEV (reference sequence). Trimming at V came to 4 bases and at J to 5 bases, leaving 11 bases not matched to a gene. CDR3: CASSSRVGTKHNEQFF. CDR3 DNA: TGTGCCAGCAGTTCCCGAGTGGGGACTAAACACAATGAGCAGTTCTTC.

This rearrangement joins TRBV13 to TRBJ2-3; TRBD2 matches 9 bases. From germline, CDR1 is PRHDT and CDR2 FYEKMQ (reference sequence). Trimming removed 5 bases from V and 4 bases from J; junction bases left unmatched: 10. The CDR3 has 16 amino acids. The CDR3 protein is CASSPFGGRGPDTQYF. The CDR3 coding sequence is TGTGCCAGCAGCCCCTTCGGCGGGAGGGGCCCAGATACGCAGTATTTT.

On this clone: The same CDR3 arises from other DNA sequences in this sample as well. The J gene is TRBJ2-3, the V gene TRBV4-3; 8 nucleotides agree with TRBD1. V shed 1 base and J 3 bases; nucleotides not matched to a gene: 0. Germline V gene sequence: CDR1 LGHNA, CDR2 YSLEER. The CDR3 sequence is 14 residues long. CDR3 nucleotide sequence: TGCGCCAGCAGCCAAGGGACAGGGACAGATACGCAGTATTTT. It translates to CASSQGTGTDTQYF.

The chain carries TRBV27 and TRBJ2-7; D possibly corresponds to TRBD2 (5 bases). Germline CDR1 MNHEY, CDR2 SMNVEV (reference sequence). The CDR3 has 13 residues. Trimming shortened V by 5 bases and J by 9 bases, and 17 bases separated the two germline ends. The CDR3 DNA reads TGTGCCAGCAGTCCAAATGGGGTGGGGAGGCAGTACTTC. Residues: CASSPNGVGRQYF.

The chain recombines TRBV4-1 with TRBJ2-7, with a tentative D call TRBD2 (6 bases). V lost 1 base and J 3 bases, leaving 13 bases between the germline ends. The germline V gene encodes CDR1 MGHRA and CDR2 YSYEKL. The CDR3 consists of 15 residues. CDR3 coding DNA: TGCGCCAGCAGCCAAGGAGGCGGGGAAAACTACGAGCAGTACTTC. Protein product: CASSQGGGENYEQYF.

V is TRBV28 and J is TRBJ2-7; a weak D match, TRBD1 (6 bases). Germline V gene data show CDR1 as MDHEN and CDR2 as SYDVKM. This CDR3 contains 14 residues. With 2 bases removed from V and 3 bases from J, the gap between germline ends came to 11 bases. The CDR3 DNA sequence: TGTGCCAGCAGTTTAGTGGGGGCGGACTACGAGCAGTACTTC. Encoded protein: CASSLVGADYEQYF.

The chain is built from TRBV18 and TRBJ1-2; 10 bases map to TRBD1. V lost 3 bases and J lost 4; bases outside the gene matches: 11. The CDR3 loop spans 17 amino acids. The V gene's germline CDR1 is KGHSH and CDR2 LQKENI. CDR3 protein: CASSPKDRGFVSYGYTF. In DNA form, the CDR3 reads TGTGCCAGCTCACCTAAGGACAGGGGGTTTGTCTCCTATGGCTACACCTTC.

V is TRBV27 and J is TRBJ2-7; tentatively, D is TRBD1 (6 bases). V lost 3 bases to trimming and J lost 0 bases, with 15 bases between them. There are 16 residues in the CDR3. CDR1 is MNHEY and CDR2 is SMNVEV in the germline V gene (reference sequence). CDR3 sequence: CASSFGGLSTSYEQYF. For the CDR3, the DNA is TGTGCCAGCAGTTTTGGGGGCCTATCGACCTCCTACGAGCAGTACTTC.

The chain links TRBV27 to TRBJ2-7, with unresolved D. The V gene lost 6 bases and the J gene lost 0 bases, with 12 bases spanning the gap. The CDR3 has 14 amino acids. Germline-derived CDR1 and CDR2 are MNHEY and SMNVEV (reference sequence). The chain's CDR3 is CASRLLTSSYEQYF. The CDR3 nucleotides are TGTGCCAGCAGGTTGTTGACGAGCTCCTACGAGCAGTACTTC.

The chain couples TRBV7-8 to TRBJ1-5; possible D gene TRBD1, 5 bases. The CDR3 runs 16 residues. The germline CDR1 and CDR2 sequences are SGHVS and FQNEAQ. V gave up 4 bases and J gave up 1 base, with 14 bases separating them. CDR3 region: CASSSQTGRSNQPQHF. The CDR3 DNA reads TGTGCCAGCAGCTCACAAACGGGACGGAGCAATCAGCCCCAGCATTTT.

CDR3 sequence (DNA): TGTGCCAGCAGCCAAAGCCCCCTATTAGCGGGCTCCTACAATGAGCAGTTCTTC. Residues: CASSQSPLLAGSYNEQFF. V gene TRBV4-2 combines with J gene TRBJ2-1, with 7 bases that match TRBD2. This CDR3 has 18 residues. In germline, CDR1 is LGHNA, CDR2 YNFKEQ. Trimming removed 2 bases from V and 0 bases from J; junction bases left unmatched: 10.

On this clone itself: Its ends do not fully match the called genes, so a read error is possible. This rearrangement joins TRBV27 to TRBJ1-4; no reliable D call. CDR1 and CDR2 from the germline V gene are MNHEY and SMNVEV (reference sequence). The CDR3 consists of 14 residues. The CDR3 here is CASSLNGPNEKLFF. The CDR3 DNA follows: TGTGCCAGCAGTCTTAACGGTCCTAACGAAAAACTGTTTTTT.

V gene TRBV5-3 combines with J gene TRBJ1-3; D uncertain. TRBV5-3 is sorted into the ORF group, with uncertain function. The ends were cut back, 4 bases at V and 1 base at J, with 12 bases in the middle. This CDR3 spans 15 amino acids. Here the CDR3 DNA reads TGTGCCAGAAGCCTGGGAGATCAGTCTGGAAACACCATATATTTT. Amino acids: CARSLGDQSGNTIYF.

The genes are TRBV6-1 and TRBJ1-5; D gene uncertain. Per germline, CDR1 MNHNS and CDR2 SASEGT. The CDR3 sequence is 17 residues long. Between the trimmed V and J ends, which lost 3 bases and 1 base, there was a span of 16 bases. The DNA of the CDR3 is TGTGCCAGCAGTGAGAGACTGGGCCTTATAAGCAATCAGCCCCAGCATTTT. The encoded protein is CASSERLGLISNQPQHF.